This T cell receptor (beta chain) comes out of a study of T cell responses to AZD1222 COVID-19 vaccine. Study-level results: Vaccine-related CD4 TCRs covered spike, predominating at 160-218 and 743-854. In all cases, repertoires were sampled only after the peak T cell response. The study reported that nearly half of spike-specific TCRs target unmutated variant regions. At baseline, seropositivity was found in only a handful of AZD1222 recipients.

The protocol was immunoSEQ multiplex PCR, while the TCRdb copy is restricted to in-frame clones and leaves out a portion. The data hold about 42,000 clones, with 70% to 90% observed a single time. About this clone: Its cognate antigen is unknown.

With 4 bases clipped from V and 3 bases from J, the junction kept 7 bases outside the gene matches. CDR1 and CDR2 from the germline V gene are SGHRS and YFSETQ. The CDR3 extends over 15 amino acids. This sequence joins TRBV5-1 and TRBJ2-3, with 8 bases aligning to TRBD2. The TCR comes from an adult who received the AZD1222 COVID-19 vaccine. The specimen comprised peripheral blood, sampled 28 days after the second AZD1222 dose. CDR3 DNA sequence: TGCGCCAGCAGCGCGGGGCGGGGGGCTACAGATACGCAGTATTTT. Translated: CASSAGRGATDTQYF.